This T cell receptor (beta chain) was retrieved from a study of a mutant IDH1 vaccine in newly diagnosed glioma. Time point specified: week 47, end of study. The investigators gave 300 ug of mutant IDH1 20-mer peptide in each vaccine dose, together with topical imiquimod. Some clones are missing from TCRdb's copy, which holds only in-frame ones; the method was immunoSEQ multiplex PCR. The table has some 87,000 clones, approximately 80% seen once. With respect to this clone: Antigen specificity is unknown.

From germline, CDR1 is SGHNT and CDR2 YENEEA. Trimming stripped 4 bases from V and 0 bases from J, with 6 bases between. The CDR3 contains 13 residues. This material consisted of PBMCs, taken from a glioma patient whose treatment included an IDH1 peptide vaccine. The sequence was collected from a middle-aged man with glioma. The chain is built from TRBV11-3 and TRBJ2-5; D may be TRBD1 or TRBD2 (5 bases each). The CDR3 protein is CASSSGHQETQYF. CDR3 DNA: TGTGCCAGCAGCTCGGGACACCAAGAGACCCAGTACTTC.